This T cell receptor beta chain was found in a study of CD8 T cells in ankylosing spondylitis. In this sample, this clonotype turned up a few times. The antigen is undetermined. The CDR3 contains 14 residues. Per the germline V gene, CDR1 is SEHNR and CDR2 is FQNEAQ (reference sequence). Trimming removed 7 bases from V and 4 bases from J; junction bases left unmatched: 9. It was by quantitative 5'-RACE with molecular barcodes that TCR beta libraries were made. TCRdb re-analysed the 5' RACE reads in MiXCR, keeping a single row per CDR3 protein. The sample yields 200,000 to 250,000 distinct CDR3 sequences, roughly 6.6% seen once. Findings of the study overall: Ankylosing spondylitis blood appeared to carry a characteristic TCR beta motif of 7 or 8 highly homologous variants. Researchers reportedly found disease-linked clones significantly enriched in matched ankylosing spondylitis synovial fluid. Reports of some motif variants in reactive arthritis synovial fluid and blood predate this one.

This sequence originates from a male donor with ankylosing spondylitis. The chain has TRBV7-9 and TRBJ2-7; 8 positions match TRBD2. Material for sequencing was blood, either unsorted or a sorted T cell fraction (not recorded which). This CDR3 is CASTVGAGGYEQYF. Here the CDR3 DNA reads TGTGCCAGCACCGTCGGTGCGGGAGGTTACGAGCAGTACTTC.